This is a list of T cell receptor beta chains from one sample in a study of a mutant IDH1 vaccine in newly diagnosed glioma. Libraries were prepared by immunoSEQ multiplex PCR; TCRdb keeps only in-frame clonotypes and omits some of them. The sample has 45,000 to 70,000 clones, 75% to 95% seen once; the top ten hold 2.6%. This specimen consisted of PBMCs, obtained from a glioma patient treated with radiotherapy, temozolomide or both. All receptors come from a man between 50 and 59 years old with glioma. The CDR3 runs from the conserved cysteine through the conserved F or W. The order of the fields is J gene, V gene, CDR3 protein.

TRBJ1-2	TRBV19	CASSIREANYGYTF
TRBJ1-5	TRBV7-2	CASSLAGGSNQPQHF
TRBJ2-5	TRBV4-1	CASSLLVVETQYF
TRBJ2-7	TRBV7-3	CASSLSGRAGEQYF
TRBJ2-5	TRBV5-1	CASSPSRGETQYF
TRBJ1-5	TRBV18	CASSSQGHNSNQPQHF
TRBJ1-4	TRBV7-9	CASSLRSSNEKLFF
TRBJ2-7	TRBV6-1	CASSEDNRPGYEQYF
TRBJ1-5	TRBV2	CASSEGGGSNQPQHF
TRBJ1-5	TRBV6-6	CASSYEGYSNQPQHF
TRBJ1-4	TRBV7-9	CASSLDGTGDEKLFF
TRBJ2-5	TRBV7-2	CASSLFAPQETQYF
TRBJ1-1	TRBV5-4	CASSQEGARLAFF
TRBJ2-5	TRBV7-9	CASSSVDREGWETQYF
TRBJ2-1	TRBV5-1	CASSPGQGGDEQFF
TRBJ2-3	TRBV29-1	CSVALGGRGDTQYF
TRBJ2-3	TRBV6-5	CASSSGGDADTQYF
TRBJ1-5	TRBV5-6	CASSLGTGNSNQPQHF
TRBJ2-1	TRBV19	CASSALAGGNNEQFF
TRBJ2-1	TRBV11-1	CASRDRGPFNEQFF
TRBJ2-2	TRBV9	CASSVLAGGPVLSTGELFF
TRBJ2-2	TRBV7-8	CASSPKGAGGGTGELFF
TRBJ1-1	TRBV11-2	CASSLERVAGGTEAFF
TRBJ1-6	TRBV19	CASSLRQGAGNSPLHF
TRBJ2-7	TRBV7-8	CASSPWGSGGLTYEQYF
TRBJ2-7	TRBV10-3	CAIAGTGVTYEQYF
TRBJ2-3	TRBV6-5	CASSAHRGRTDTQYF
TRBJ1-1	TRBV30	CAWIFGTGYTEAFF
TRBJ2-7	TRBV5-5	CASHLLGGGQGYEQYF
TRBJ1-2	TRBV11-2	CASSHLNNYGYTF
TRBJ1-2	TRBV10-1	CATVTRETEDYGYTF